This T cell receptor beta chain was captured by sequencing in a study of shared clonotypes between healthy human individuals. Study context: Contributing individuals were a couple of females and a few males aged 18 to 49.

This CDR3 has 15 residues. In germline, CDR1 is SGHRS, CDR2 YFSETQ. Trimming took 4 bases from V and 3 from J; bases not matched to a gene: 8. The naive CD8 population came from CD45RO-negative cells selected for CCR7, without terminally differentiated effector memory CD45RA+ cells. All of the donors resided in Nashville, Tennessee, and each was a Caucasian adult. In the source study's methods: Junction-only immunoSEQ data arrived without quality scores, meaning filtering differed. Repertoires were generated with immunoSEQ multiplex PCR, while TCRdb's copy carries only in-frame clones and drops some. V, J and clone size derive from that table, while D and trimming were established from the DNA sequence. The sample includes about 2 million clones, roughly 95% of them seen just once.

The sample taken for sequencing was naive CD8+ T cells sorted from blood. The V call is TRBV5-1, the J call TRBJ1-2, with 8 nucleotides matching TRBD1. The origin of this receptor is a man younger than 35 in good health. Written as DNA, the CDR3 is TGCGCCAGCAGCGCAGGACAGGGCTACGACTATGGCTACACCTTC. As protein: CASSAGQGYDYGYTF.